The 26 T cell receptor beta chains presented below share a single source sample, sequenced in a study of T cells in Graves' hyperthyroidism and ophthalmopathy. TCR beta CDR3 regions were amplified from RNA transcripts. Primed by the HTBI set, a first-round RT-PCR was run on the TCR CDR3. MiXCR was run by TCRdb on the multiplex PCR reads, yielding one entry per CDR3 protein. This sample has about 300,000 distinct CDR3 sequences; about 14% occur once, and the top ten carry 6% to 8%. Sequencing was carried out using blood. The receptors originated from a woman in her twenties or thirties with Graves' hyperthyroidism that later progressed to Graves' ophthalmopathy.

This sequence joins TRBV19 and TRBJ2-1; tentatively, D is TRBD2 (6 bases). The CDR3 covers 14 residues. The V end was cut by 1 base, the J end by 5 bases, with 9 bases between. CDR1 and CDR2 from the germline V gene are LNHDA and SQIVND (reference sequence). As DNA, the CDR3 is TGTGCCAGTAGTATAGCCCGGGGGAACAATGAGCAGTTCTTC. It translates to CASSIARGNNEQFF.

The gene calls are TRBV19 and TRBJ1-1, with TRBD1 matching over 9 bases. There are 15 residues in the CDR3. The V gene end was trimmed by 5 bases and the J gene end by 3 bases; junction bases not matched to a gene: 7. Germline CDR1 LNHDA, CDR2 SQIVND (reference sequence). The CDR3 DNA reads TGTGCCAGTAGTGATATCAGGACAGGGGACACTGAAGCTTTCTTT. This encodes CASSDIRTGDTEAFF.

At least ten counts were recorded for this clonotype. V gene TRBV11-2 combines with J gene TRBJ2-1; TRBD2 matches at 10 bases. With V trimmed by 5 bases and J by 6 bases, 7 bases remained unmatched. The germline V gene encodes CDR1 SGHAT and CDR2 FQNNGV. This CDR3 has 15 residues. This CDR3 reads CASSRGSGRVNEQFF. DNA of the CDR3: TGTGCCAGCAGCCGGGGGAGCGGGAGGGTCAATGAGCAGTTCTTC.

In DNA, the CDR3 is TGTGCCAGCACCCGAGCCGGGACTAGCGTTCCCCTAGAGCAGTACTTC. Amino acid sequence: CASTRAGTSVPLEQYF. The gene calls are TRBV7-2 and TRBJ2-7; the match to TRBD2 covers 10 bases. The CDR3 totals 16 residues. The junction had 16 bases not matched to a gene; V was cut back by 7 bases and J by 7 bases. Germline CDR1 and CDR2: SGHTA and FQGNSA.

This clonotype was counted many times. This chain links TRBV2 with TRBJ1-1, with D hard to call. From germline, CDR1 is SNHLY and CDR2 FYNNEI. The CDR3 length is 12 residues. Trimming stripped 7 bases from V and 4 bases from J, with 10 bases between. The CDR3 sequence is CASKEGATEAFF. The CDR3 nucleotides are TGTGCCAGCAAAGAGGGAGCCACTGAAGCTTTCTTT.

This clonotype has ten or more counts. The chain couples TRBV12-3 or TRBV12-4 to TRBJ2-3, with D perhaps matching TRBD1 (6 bases). This CDR3 spans 16 amino acids. Trimming cost V 5 bases and J 4 bases, with 19 bases left between them. The CDR3 sequence is CASSPMSGGIADTQYF. The CDR3 bases are TGTGCCAGCAGTCCCATGTCTGGGGGCATCGCAGATACGCAGTATTTT.

The table lists this clonotype with a few counts. V and J are TRBV9 and TRBJ2-2, with 7 bases identical to TRBD2. The CDR3 totals 15 residues. Losses at the gene ends were 4 bases for V and 1 base for J; bases not matched to a gene: 4. Germline loops: CDR1 SGDLS, CDR2 YYNGEE. CDR3 bases: TGTGCCAGCAGCTGGAGCGGGGAGAACACCGGGGAGCTGTTTTTT. The encoded protein is CASSWSGENTGELFF.

A word on this clonotype: The germline gene is not matched at one end of the junction; a read error may be the cause. The chain joins TRBV12-3 or TRBV12-4 to TRBJ1-1; D gene ambiguous. This CDR3 is built from 13 residues. The CDR3 is CAGSLAGWTEAFF. CDR3 nucleotide sequence: TGTGCCGGCAGTTTAGCCGGGTGGACTGAAGCTTTCTTT.

This clonotype was detected many times. The rearrangement links TRBV6-6 to TRBJ1-2; D is possibly TRBD1 (6 bases). V shed 0 bases and J shed 3 bases, with 14 bases lying between them. This CDR3 has 16 amino acids. Germline V gene data show CDR1 as MNHNY and CDR2 as SVGAGI (reference sequence). DNA for the CDR3: TGTGCCAGCAGTTACTCCCGCGGGGGGCTTGACTATGGCTACACCTTC. This encodes CASSYSRGGLDYGYTF.

This clonotype was counted at least ten times. CDR3 sequence: CASSLEERTGELFF. The DNA for the CDR3 is TGTGCCAGCAGTTTGGAGGAGCGGACCGGGGAGCTGTTTTTT. The chain is built from TRBV28 and TRBJ2-2; perhaps TRBD2 as D (5 bases). The CDR3 has 14 amino acids. Germline V gene lookup returns CDR1 MDHEN and CDR2 SYDVKM. The ends were cut back, 3 bases at V and 5 bases at J, with 10 bases in the middle.

The chain has TRBV10-1 and TRBJ1-2; D possibly corresponds to TRBD1 (5 bases). Trimming cost V 6 bases and J 2 bases, with 13 bases left between them. Germline CDR1 WNHNN, CDR2 SYGVQD (reference sequence). The CDR3 is 14 amino acids. CDR3 protein: CASRPARGNYGYTF. The CDR3 region has the DNA TGCGCCAGCAGGCCCGCAAGGGGAAACTATGGCTACACCTTC.

The table lists this clonotype with a few counts. The chain couples TRBV20-1 to TRBJ2-3; 7 nucleotides align to TRBD2. Germline-derived CDR1 and CDR2 are DFQATT and SNEGSKA (reference sequence). The CDR3 is 17 residues long. J was trimmed by 4 bases and V by 6 bases; bases with no gene match: 19. CDR3: CSAPTHLAALYPDTQYF. For the CDR3, the DNA is TGCAGTGCCCCAACCCATCTAGCGGCGTTGTATCCAGATACGCAGTATTTT.

This chain uses TRBV5-1 with TRBJ2-7; D is perhaps TRBD1 (5 bases). The V gene lost 0 bases and the J gene lost 6 bases, with 13 bases spanning the gap. Per germline, CDR1 SGHRS and CDR2 YFSETQ. The CDR3 runs to 14 residues. CDR3 sequence (DNA): TGCGCCAGCAGCTTGGCTGCAGGGTCGAGCGAGCAGTACTTC. Amino acids: CASSLAAGSSEQYF.

Many counts were recorded for this clonotype. The rearrangement uses TRBV6-2 or TRBV6-3 and TRBJ2-1, with 15 bases lining up with TRBD2. V lost 5 bases, J lost 2 bases, and 22 bases stayed unmatched. This CDR3 spans 23 amino acids. CDR1 and CDR2 (germline): MNHEY, SVGEGT. The CDR3 is CASSMPGHTGLAGGKVTYNEQFF. Written as DNA, the CDR3 is TGTGCCAGCAGTATGCCGGGACATACGGGACTAGCGGGAGGTAAGGTCACCTACAATGAGCAGTTCTTC.

This clonotype was counted ten times or more. The CDR3 reads CASSPQPNRADTQYF. CDR3 coding DNA: TGCGCCAGCAGCCCCCAGCCAAACCGAGCAGATACGCAGTATTTT. This rearrangement joins TRBV5-1 to TRBJ2-3; D not certain. The CDR3 has 15 residues. The germline V and J ends were trimmed by 4 bases and 4 bases, with 16 bases remaining between them. Per the germline V gene, CDR1 is SGHRS and CDR2 is YFSETQ.

This clonotype was seen at least ten times. The chain has TRBV6-1 and TRBJ2-1; 8 nucleotides align to TRBD2. CDR3 length equals 13 residues. Trimming at V came to 6 bases and at J to 5 bases, leaving 3 bases not matched to a gene. Germline V gene lookup returns CDR1 MNHNS and CDR2 SASEGT. DNA of the CDR3: TGTGCCAGCAGACTAGCGGCCCACAATGAGCAGTTCTTC. This sequence encodes CASRLAAHNEQFF.

This clonotype was recorded many times. The chain combines TRBV20-1 with TRBJ2-5; 9 bases agree with TRBD2. The germline gives CDR1 DFQATT, CDR2 SNEGSKA (reference sequence). The length of the CDR3 is 16 residues. After removal of 2 bases from V and 2 bases from J, the junction contained 9 bases not matched to a gene. The CDR3 nucleotides are TGCAGTGCTAGAAAGGGCCTAGCGGGACTACAAGAGACCCAGTACTTC. Protein product: CSARKGLAGLQETQYF.

This clonotype was detected many times. This rearrangement joins TRBV3-1 to TRBJ2-7, with D perhaps matching TRBD1 (5 bases). Germline values: CDR1 LGHDT, CDR2 YNNKEL (reference sequence). V was shortened by 1 base and J by 4 bases, with 8 bases between the two germline ends. This CDR3 has 13 residues. The CDR3 bases are TGTGCCAGCAGCCAAGGAGACAGATACGAGCAGTACTTC. The encoded protein is CASSQGDRYEQYF.

The chain employs TRBV5-6 and TRBJ2-7, with 10 bases that match TRBD2. This CDR3 contains 16 residues. Germline-derived CDR1 and CDR2 are SGHDT and YYEEEE. With V trimmed by 0 bases and J by 5 bases, 8 bases remained unmatched. CDR3 DNA sequence: TGTGCCAGCAGCTTGGCTAGCGGGAGAGTGTTTGACGAGCAGTACTTC. Translation: CASSLASGRVFDEQYF.

This clonotype was observed at least ten times. The CDR3 loop is CASSSTGSPFYEQYF. The DNA for the CDR3 is TGCGCCAGCAGCTCCACAGGGTCCCCATTCTACGAGCAGTACTTC. The chain couples TRBV5-1 to TRBJ2-7, with D maybe TRBD1 (6 bases). The CDR3 loop spans 15 amino acids. Trimming shortened V by 3 bases and J by 3 bases, and 16 bases separated the two germline ends. Germline V gives CDR1 SGHRS, CDR2 YFSETQ. Complete variable domain (other parts from reference TRBV5-1 and TRBJ2-7): KAGVTQTPRYLIKTRGQQVTLSCSPISGHRSVSWYQQTPGQGLQFLFEYFSETQRNKGNFPGRFSGRQFSNSRSEMNVSTLELGDSALYLCASSSTGSPFYEQYFGPGTRLTVT.

In its sample, this clonotype was seen many times. V gene TRBV11-1 combines with J gene TRBJ2-2; 12 bases are a match to TRBD2. From germline, CDR1 is SGHAT and CDR2 FQDESV (reference sequence). The CDR3 sequence is 17 residues long. With V trimmed by 4 bases and J by 7 bases, 10 bases remained unmatched. The CDR3 reads CASSSSSLAGGHGELFF. CDR3 nucleotides: TGTGCCAGCAGCTCGTCCTCACTAGCGGGAGGTCACGGGGAGCTGTTTTTT.

This clonotype was picked up many times. The V call is TRBV24-1, the J call TRBJ2-7; D assignment may be TRBD1 or TRBD2 (5 bases each). The CDR3 consists of 15 residues. The V gene's germline CDR1 is KGHDR and CDR2 SFDVKD. Trimming removed 3 bases at V and 3 bases at J, with 14 bases between. The CDR3 bases are TGTGCCACCAGTGATCCCCCGAGGGGATACTACGAGCAGTACTTC. Amino acid sequence: CATSDPPRGYYEQYF.

This clonotype showed up many times. This chain uses TRBV10-3 with TRBJ2-2, with 7 bases matching TRBD1. This CDR3 spans 15 amino acids. Germline trimming cut 4 bases from V and 2 bases from J; bases unmatched to any gene: 4. Germline CDR1 and CDR2: ENHRY and SYGVKD. CDR3: CAISGQGVNTGELFF. DNA for the CDR3: TGTGCCATCAGTGGACAGGGTGTTAACACCGGGGAGCTGTTTTTT.

The chain combines TRBV5-6 with TRBJ1-2; D gene uncertain. V was pared by 0 bases and J by 5 bases, with 8 bases between. This CDR3 spans 13 amino acids. Germline CDR1 SGHDT, CDR2 YYEEEE. Written as DNA, the CDR3 is TGTGCCAGCAGCTTGGGGCAGAGTTATGGCTACACCTTC. Protein product: CASSLGQSYGYTF.

This clonotype was seen ten or more times. The J gene is TRBJ2-7, the V gene TRBV5-1, with D perhaps given as TRBD1 or TRBD2 (5 bases each). The CDR3 contains 14 residues. The germline V gene encodes CDR1 SGHRS and CDR2 YFSETQ. V was trimmed by 0 bases and J by 7 bases, leaving 14 bases between them. The CDR3: CASSLASGRVEQYF. CDR3 in DNA: TGCGCCAGCAGCTTGGCCTCGGGGCGGGTAGAGCAGTACTTC.

The chain employs TRBV19 and TRBJ1-5; D is ambiguous. The CDR3 contains 14 residues. Germline values: CDR1 LNHDA, CDR2 SQIVND (reference sequence). Trimming took 7 bases from V and 1 from J, leaving 11 bases between them. The CDR3 DNA reads TGTGCCAGTAAGGGCAGTGGGAGCAATCAGCCCCAGCATTTT. Amino acids: CASKGSGSNQPQHF.